Here is one T cell receptor beta chain with its context. The data belong to a study of blood T cell repertoires in COVID-19. Profiling relied on immunoSEQ multiplex PCR, and the TCRdb table lists in-frame clones only, not all of them. This table has roughly 250,000 clones, approximately 91% appearing once. This clonotype was sampled from a middle-aged woman with acute COVID-19. The sequenced sample consisted of PBMCs or T cells enriched from blood (not recorded which).

CDR3 nucleotide sequence: TGCGCCAGCAGCCCGGGACAGGGGCATGCCGAGCAGTACTTC. It translates to CASSPGQGHAEQYF. J is TRBJ2-7 and V is TRBV5-1; 10 nucleotides match TRBD1. Germline CDR1 SGHRS, CDR2 YFSETQ. This CDR3 has 14 amino acids. V dropped 4 bases and J dropped 6; count of bases not matched to a gene: 7.